This entry lists 32 T cell receptor beta chains sequenced from one sample in a study of blood T cell repertoires in COVID-19 (dated by TCRdb to the early 2020s). Library creation used the immunoSEQ multiplex PCR assay. Here the immuneACCESS table is served through TCRdb, limited to in-frame sequences with V and J called. Missing clones are a known gap in these copies; in checked studies unresolved V genes cover under half, and the rest lacks a known reason. The table for this sample lists 50,000 to 65,000 clones; approximately 77% of them were counted only once. The top ten constitute approximately 4.8% of the sample. The sequenced sample was peripheral blood. The receptors were gathered from a woman between 65 and 79 years old with COVID-19, enrolled during active disease.

This clone came up once. The gene calls are TRBV5-1 and TRBJ2-5, with TRBD2 matching over 10 bases. CDR3 length: 14 residues. Germline V CDR1 and CDR2: SGHRS, YFSETQ. V was pared by 6 bases and J by 4 bases, with 6 bases of the junction left unmatched. CDR3 region: CASKSGGATETQYF. The CDR3 DNA is TGCGCCAGCAAAAGCGGGGGGGCCACAGAGACCCAGTACTTC.

This sequence joins TRBV12-3 or TRBV12-4 and TRBJ1-1; the D gene is possibly TRBD1 (5 bases). Between the trimmed V and J ends, which lost 6 bases and 9 bases, there was a span of 14 bases. CDR3 length: 12 residues. Here the CDR3 reads CASSRPGLQAFF. The CDR3 coding sequence is TGTGCCAGCAGCCGACCAGGGCTTCAAGCTTTCTTT.

The chain has TRBV2 and TRBJ2-7, with D possibly matching TRBD2 (5 bases). Germline CDR1 SNHLY, CDR2 FYNNEI. This CDR3 region has 14 residues. Trimming left V 5 bases short and J 2 bases short, with 13 bases between. CDR3 in DNA: TGTGCCAGCAGTCCCCTAGCTTTGCCCTACGAGCAGTACGTC. Translation: CASSPLALPYEQYV.

This clone was seen more than once but under ten times. The gene calls are TRBV7-8 and TRBJ2-2; 10 nucleotides align to TRBD2. V shed 8 bases and J 2 bases; nucleotides not matched to a gene: 14. The V gene's germline CDR1 is SGHVS and CDR2 FQNEAQ. The CDR3 has 18 residues. The CDR3, as DNA: TGTGCCAGCGGAGAGAGGACGCGGACTAGCGGCAACACCGGGGAGCTGTTTTTT. Its protein product is CASGERTRTSGNTGELFF.

This chain links TRBV2 with TRBJ1-5; 10 bases fit TRBD1. This CDR3 has 15 residues. Trimming cost V 7 bases and J 7 bases; bases outside gene matches: 10. CDR1 and CDR2 (germline): SNHLY, FYNNEI. For the CDR3, the DNA is TGTGCCAGCACTCGGGACAGGGGATTTAACCAGCCCCAGCATTTT. It encodes CASTRDRGFNQPQHF.

The genes are TRBV24-1 and TRBJ2-1, with 7 bases that match TRBD2. The V and J ends lost 1 base and 7 bases, in that order; junction bases with no gene match: 9. Per germline, CDR1 KGHDR and CDR2 SFDVKD. CDR3 length: 16 amino acids. The CDR3 coding sequence is TGTGCCACCAGTGATTTCTCGATGGGAGGGCGTAATGAGCAGTTCTTC. This codes for CATSDFSMGGRNEQFF.

This chain links TRBV9 with TRBJ1-1; TRBD1 matches 8 bases. CDR1 is SGDLS, CDR2 YYNGEE, per germline. This CDR3 comprises 17 residues. V trimming: 1 base; J trimming: 2 bases; junction bases outside the gene matches: 10. The CDR3 loop reads CASSVRPVQGGNTEAFF. The CDR3 DNA reads as TGTGCCAGCAGCGTACGACCGGTACAGGGGGGAAACACTGAAGCTTTCTTT. Full variable domain (remainder filled in from reference TRBV9 and TRBJ1-1): DSGVTQTPKHLITATGQRVTLRCSPRSGDLSVYWYQQSLDQGLQFLIQYYNGEERAKGNILERFSAQQFPDLHSELNLSSLELGDSALYFCASSVRPVQGGNTEAFFGQGTRLTVV.

The chain carries TRBV21-1 and TRBJ1-1; the table's D call, TRBD1, has no DNA check behind it. TRBV21-1 is an annotated pseudogene. This CDR3 has 14 residues. The DNA of the CDR3 is TGTGCCAACCCTAGGGGGCACCTGAACACTGAAGCTTTCTTT. This codes for CANPRGHLNTEAFF.

This clone was seen a single time. This chain connects TRBV10-3 to TRBJ2-1; TRBD2 matches 10 bases. This CDR3 is 17 amino acids long. Germline V gene lookup returns CDR1 ENHRY and CDR2 SYGVKD. Losses at the gene ends were 5 bases for V and 0 bases for J; bases not matched to a gene: 7. The CDR3 bases are TGTGCCATCAGTTCCCTAGCGGGGGACCGCTCCTACAATGAGCAGTTCTTC. Its translation is CAISSLAGDRSYNEQFF.

The rearrangement links TRBV11-2 to TRBJ2-3; 9 bases map to TRBD1. CDR3 length equals 15 residues. The germline V gene has CDR1 SGHAT and CDR2 FQNNGV. V lost 5 bases, J lost 4 bases, and 7 bases stayed unmatched. The CDR3 bases are TGTGCCAGCAGCCCACAGGGGGCGCGGGCAGATACGCAGTATTTT. Its protein is CASSPQGARADTQYF.

The J gene is TRBJ1-4, the V gene TRBV11-2, with 7 bases identical to TRBD1. The CDR3 is made up of 12 amino acids. V lost 5 bases to trimming and J lost 8 bases; unmatched junction nucleotides: 2. Germline CDR1 reads SGHAT; CDR2 reads FQNNGV. This CDR3 reads CASSQQGEKLFF. The CDR3 nucleotides read TGTGCCAGCAGCCAACAGGGGGAAAAACTGTTTTTT.

The chain combines TRBV10-2 with TRBJ2-1, with D maybe TRBD2 (5 bases). The germline V gene has CDR1 WSHSY and CDR2 SAAADI. Trimming left V 7 bases short and J 4 bases short, with 20 bases between. This CDR3 is built from 16 residues. This CDR3 reads CASNTAVNARYNEQFF. In DNA, the CDR3 is TGCGCCAGCAACACAGCGGTGAACGCCCGGTACAATGAGCAGTTCTTC.

The count of this clone is one. The V gene is TRBV5-5, the J gene TRBJ2-2, with 7 bases lining up with TRBD2. CDR1 and CDR2 from the germline V gene are SGHKS and YYEKEE (reference sequence). Unmatched junction bases numbered 6, after V lost 1 base and J lost 3 bases. The CDR3 contains 16 residues. The CDR3: CASSLFGGTDTGELFF. The CDR3 bases are TGTGCCAGCAGCTTGTTCGGGGGGACGGACACCGGGGAGCTGTTTTTT.

The chain links TRBV4-2 to TRBJ1-2; D gene uncertain. The V gene's germline CDR1 is LGHNA and CDR2 YNFKEQ. Trimming took 0 bases from V and 5 from J, leaving 4 bases between them. This CDR3 region has 12 residues. The CDR3 nucleotides are TGTGCCAGCAGCCAAGATTCTTATGGCTACACCTTC. It translates to CASSQDSYGYTF.

V and J are TRBV2 and TRBJ1-2; 8 nucleotides align to TRBD1. V shed 0 bases and J 8 bases; nucleotides not matched to a gene: 11. Germline V CDR1 and CDR2: SNHLY, FYNNEI. This CDR3 has 16 amino acids. CDR3 sequence: CASSEALRDRGGGYTF. Written as DNA, the CDR3 is TGTGCCAGCAGTGAAGCGCTAAGAGACAGGGGCGGGGGCTACACCTTC.

This clone was detected a few times. This rearrangement joins TRBV28 to TRBJ2-6; TRBD2 might be the D (5 bases). Germline lookup yields CDR1 MDHEN and CDR2 SYDVKM. With 6 bases removed from V and 1 base from J, the gap between germline ends came to 10 bases. The CDR3 is 15 amino acids. This CDR3 is CASSRGRSGANVLTF. The CDR3 DNA reads TGTGCCAGCAGCCGGGGAAGATCTGGGGCCAACGTCCTGACTTTC.

The rearrangement uses TRBV3-1 (or the pseudogene TRBV3-2) and TRBJ2-7; weak D call: TRBD2 (6 bases). The CDR3 is made up of 12 amino acids. Trimming stripped 3 bases from V and 7 bases from J, with 10 bases between. The germline V gene has CDR1 LGHDT and CDR2 YNNKEL (reference sequence). The DNA of the CDR3 is TGTGCCAGCAGCCAGGGGGGTTTAGAGCAGTACTTC. Translated, it gives CASSQGGLEQYF.

The chain employs TRBV2 and TRBJ2-3, with TRBD2 matching 9 bases. CDR3 length equals 19 residues. Looked up from germline, CDR1 is SNHLY and CDR2 is FYNNEI. The junction had 20 bases not matched to a gene; V was cut back by 8 bases and J by 2 bases. The CDR3 loop reads CASARPNSGREANTDTQYF. CDR3 DNA sequence: TGTGCCAGCGCCCGGCCAAATAGCGGGAGAGAGGCGAACACAGATACGCAGTATTTT. The full variable domain, in which reference TRBV2 and TRBJ2-3 provide the parts outside the CDR3, is EPEVTQTPSHQVTQMGQEVILRCVPISNHLYFYWYRQILGQKVEFLVSFYNNEISEKSEIFDDQFSVERPDGSNFTLKIRSTKLEDSAMYFCASARPNSGREANTDTQYFGPGTRLTVL.

The rearrangement links TRBV19 to TRBJ2-4; TRBD2 is a possible D gene (5 bases). CDR3 size: 15 residues. CDR1 and CDR2 (germline): LNHDA, SQIVND (reference sequence). V dropped 3 bases and J dropped 8 bases, with 17 bases sitting between them. The CDR3 sequence: CASSMWVGAEDIQYF. The CDR3 bases are TGTGCCAGTAGTATGTGGGTTGGAGCGGAGGACATTCAGTACTTC. The variable domain in full, with the rest retrieved from reference TRBV19 and TRBJ2-4, is DGGITQSPKYLFRKEGQNVTLSCEQNLNHDAMYWYRQDPGQGLRLIYYSQIVNDFQKGDIAEGYSVSREKKESFPLTVTSAQKNPTAFYLCASSMWVGAEDIQYFGAGTRLSVL.

A few counts support this clone. The chain joins TRBV5-5 to TRBJ2-3; D not resolved. V was trimmed by 5 bases and J by 2 bases, leaving 12 bases between them. The CDR3 runs 14 residues. Germline V gene sequence: CDR1 SGHKS, CDR2 YYEKEE (reference sequence). The CDR3 loop is CASSYSKITDTQYF. DNA for the CDR3: TGTGCCAGCAGTTATAGCAAAATCACAGATACGCAGTATTTT.

This chain joins TRBV9 and TRBJ1-2; 9 nucleotides agree with TRBD1. CDR1 and CDR2 (germline): SGDLS, YYNGEE. CDR3 length: 14 amino acids. V shed 3 bases and J 6 bases; nucleotides not matched to a gene: 6. CDR3 sequence: CASSALTGGNGYTF. The DNA for the CDR3 is TGTGCCAGCAGCGCTTTGACAGGGGGGAATGGCTACACCTTC.

The chain has TRBV14 and TRBJ2-7; TRBD2 matches 8 bases. Trimming removed 1 base from V and 6 bases from J; junction bases left unmatched: 8. CDR1 SGHDN and CDR2 FVKESK come from the germline V gene. The CDR3 loop spans 15 amino acids. The CDR3 nucleotides are TGTGCCAGCAGCCAAGCGGGGTACACTAGCGGCGAGCAGTACTTC. This codes for CASSQAGYTSGEQYF.

This clone was observed a few times. The genes are TRBV11-2 and TRBJ2-3, with 8 bases fitting TRBD1. The germline CDR1 and CDR2 sequences are SGHAT and FQNNGV. This CDR3 has 17 residues. Losses at the gene ends were 5 bases for V and 3 bases for J; bases not matched to a gene: 13. CDR3 nucleotide sequence: TGTGCCAGCAGCCCTCATCGACAGGGGACGGAGACAGATACGCAGTATTTT. Translation gives CASSPHRQGTETDTQYF. Variable domain in full (rest from reference TRBV11-2 and TRBJ2-3): EAGVAQSPRYKIIEKRQSVAFWCNPISGHATLYWYQQILGQGPKLLIQFQNNGVVDDSQLPKDRFSAERLKGVDSTLKIQPAKLEDSAVYLCASSPHRQGTETDTQYFGPGTRLTVL.

The chain couples TRBV4-3 to TRBJ1-2; 10 nucleotides line up with TRBD1. The germline CDR1 and CDR2 sequences are LGHNA and YSLEER. V shed 3 bases, J shed 8 bases, and the junction held 15 bases outside the gene matches. The CDR3 runs to 17 residues. Here the CDR3 DNA reads TGCGCCAGCAGCCACCTCCCTCCGGGACAGGGGAGCTTGGGCTACACCTTC. This encodes CASSHLPPGQGSLGYTF.

This clone has just one count. The chain combines TRBV7-3 with TRBJ2-7, with 7 nucleotides matching TRBD2. J was trimmed by 0 bases and V by 5 bases; bases with no gene match: 7. CDR1 SGHTA and CDR2 FQGTGA come from the germline V gene. The CDR3 is made up of 15 amino acids. CDR3 amino acids: CASSPGGGPSYEQYF. CDR3 nucleotide sequence: TGTGCCAGCAGCCCTGGGGGGGGTCCCTCCTACGAGCAGTACTTC.

This clone appeared a single time. V is TRBV2 and J is TRBJ1-6, with 8 bases aligning to TRBD1. The ends lost 4 bases at V and 10 bases at J; junction bases unmatched: 6. CDR1 is SNHLY and CDR2 is FYNNEI in the germline V gene. The CDR3 totals 14 residues. CDR3 region: CASSGGQVSSPLHF. CDR3 nucleotides: TGTGCCAGCAGTGGGGGACAGGTGTCCTCACCCCTCCACTTT.

The chain joins TRBV11-3 to TRBJ1-2; 8 bases agree with TRBD1. V lost 4 bases and J lost 1; bases outside the gene matches: 5. The CDR3 is made up of 15 amino acids. CDR1 and CDR2 from the germline V gene are SGHNT and YENEEA. CDR3 amino acids: CASSSARGLNYGYTF. The DNA for the CDR3 is TGTGCCAGCAGCTCCGCCAGGGGGCTTAACTATGGCTACACCTTC.

This sequence joins TRBV5-5 and TRBJ2-3; 7 bases map to TRBD2. J lost 0 bases, V lost 4 bases, and 5 bases had no gene match. The CDR3 is 15 amino acids. The germline CDR1 and CDR2 sequences are SGHKS and YYEKEE (reference sequence). In DNA form, the CDR3 reads TGTGCCAGCAGCGGAGCGGGACTTAGCACAGATACGCAGTATTTT. Its protein is CASSGAGLSTDTQYF. Supplemented by reference TRBV5-5 and TRBJ2-3, the full variable domain reads DAGVTQSPTHLIKTRGQQVTLRCSPISGHKSVSWYQQVLGQGPQFIFQYYEKEERGRGNFPDRFSARQFPNYSSELNVNALLLGDSALYLCASSGAGLSTDTQYFGPGTRLTVL.

J is TRBJ1-2 and V is TRBV9; 8 positions match TRBD1. In germline, CDR1 is SGDLS, CDR2 YYNGEE. V dropped 0 bases and J dropped 8; count of bases not matched to a gene: 15. The CDR3 is made up of 17 amino acids. The CDR3 DNA reads as TGTGCCAGCAGCGTAGAAGCAAGTCAGGGGGCGCGAGGAGGCTACACCTTC. Amino acids: CASSVEASQGARGGYTF.

The chain carries TRBV9 and TRBJ1-6; perhaps TRBD1 as D (6 bases). Germline V gene sequence: CDR1 SGDLS, CDR2 YYNGEE. The CDR3 consists of 14 residues. The V gene lost 5 bases and the J gene lost 8 bases, with 14 bases spanning the gap. The CDR3 DNA reads TGTGCCAGCAGTGGCGGAGCAGGGGATTCACCCCTCCACTTT. Protein sequence: CASSGGAGDSPLHF.

The chain carries TRBV20-1 and TRBJ1-2; TRBD1 might be the D (6 bases). The CDR3 spans 15 residues. V was clipped by 3 bases and J by 8 bases, with 22 bases between them. The germline CDR1 and CDR2 sequences are DFQATT and SNEGSKA (reference sequence). The CDR3 sequence: CSASWGTLDFAGYTF. CDR3 DNA: TGCAGTGCTAGTTGGGGGACATTAGACTTCGCGGGCTACACCTTC.

This clone was seen just once. The chain uses TRBV7-6 and TRBJ2-7; perhaps TRBD1 as D (5 bases). The CDR3 consists of 15 residues. The germline CDR1 and CDR2 sequences are SGHVS and FNYEAQ. Trimming shortened V by 1 base and J by 2 bases, and 12 bases separated the two germline ends. CDR3: CASSLGQPDPYEQYV. The CDR3 DNA reads as TGTGCCAGCAGCTTAGGACAGCCCGACCCCTACGAGCAGTACGTC.